This entry lists 19 T cell receptor beta chains sequenced from one sample in a study of blood T cell repertoires in COVID-19. Sequencing used immunoSEQ multiplex PCR; TCRdb keeps in-frame clones, though not all of them. Altogether about 440,000 clones are present, 85% to 90% being singletons, with the ten largest covering approximately 4.3%. The sample was peripheral blood. Receptors were obtained from a woman in her thirties with acute or convalescent COVID-19.

J is TRBJ2-4 and V is TRBV11-2; no definite D call. CDR3 length equals 14 residues. Trimming pared 4 bases from V and 2 bases from J, leaving 9 bases between. CDR1 SGHAT and CDR2 FQNNGV come from the germline V gene. CDR3 sequence reads: CASSSVRSKNIQYF. Here the CDR3 DNA reads TGTGCCAGCAGCTCCGTGAGGTCCAAAAACATTCAGTACTTC.

This chain joins TRBV19 and TRBJ2-1, with 8 bases that match TRBD2. The V gene's germline CDR1 is LNHDA and CDR2 SQIVND (reference sequence). This CDR3 comprises 14 residues. After removal of 8 bases from V and 9 bases from J, the junction contained 12 bases not matched to a gene. CDR3 nucleotide sequence: TGTGCCAGTCGGGGCTTTGCGGGGGGAAGTGAGCAGTTCTTC. As protein: CASRGFAGGSEQFF. Based on the CDR3 plus reference TRBV19 and TRBJ2-1, the full variable domain is DGGITQSPKYLFRKEGQNVTLSCEQNLNHDAMYWYRQDPGQGLRLIYYSQIVNDFQKGDIAEGYSVSREKKESFPLTVTSAQKNPTAFYLCASRGFAGGSEQFFGPGTRLTVL.

The gene calls are TRBV19 and TRBJ1-3; D gene unclear. The CDR3 is 15 amino acids. The V end was cut by 6 bases, the J end by 0 bases, with 12 bases between. Germline assignment: CDR1 LNHDA and CDR2 SQIVND (reference sequence). This CDR3 is CASRLAGSSGNTIYF. The CDR3 coding sequence is TGTGCCAGTAGGTTGGCCGGGAGCTCTGGAAACACCATATATTTT.

This sequence joins TRBV6-6 and TRBJ2-1, with 11 bases that match TRBD2. The ends lost 5 bases at V and 6 bases at J; junction bases unmatched: 12. This CDR3 region has 17 residues. Germline values: CDR1 MNHNY, CDR2 SVGAGI (reference sequence). The DNA of the CDR3 is TGTGCCAGCAGTCGACGACTAGCGGGGCCGCAAAGCAATGAGCAGTTCTTC. As protein: CASSRRLAGPQSNEQFF.

The chain has TRBV7-6 and TRBJ2-1; TRBD1 matches 9 bases. Germline values: CDR1 SGHVS, CDR2 FNYEAQ. The CDR3 is made up of 13 amino acids. V gave up 8 bases and J gave up 4 bases; unmatched junction bases: 3. The CDR3 here is CASSGQGYNEQFF. DNA of the CDR3: TGTGCCAGCTCGGGACAGGGATACAATGAGCAGTTCTTC.

This sequence joins TRBV5-6 and TRBJ2-3; D not certain. V was trimmed by 4 bases and J by 0 bases, leaving 12 bases between them. From germline, CDR1 is SGHDT and CDR2 YYEEEE. The CDR3 runs 15 residues. The CDR3 nucleotides are TGTGCCAGCAGCAGCGTCTACCTAAGCACAGATACGCAGTATTTT. This sequence encodes CASSSVYLSTDTQYF.

The chain carries TRBV28 and TRBJ1-1; the D gene is possibly TRBD1 (5 bases). V lost 7 bases and J 5 bases, leaving 14 bases between the germline ends. The CDR3 has 13 amino acids. Looked up from germline, CDR1 is MDHEN and CDR2 is SYDVKM. The CDR3 loop is CASTGRSRTEAFF. For the CDR3, the DNA is TGTGCCAGCACAGGGAGGAGCCGGACTGAAGCTTTCTTT.

The chain joins TRBV2 to TRBJ1-6; D remains ambiguous. The ends were cut back, 1 base at V and 15 bases at J, with 7 bases in the middle. The CDR3 has 11 amino acids. The germline V gene has CDR1 SNHLY and CDR2 FYNNEI. The CDR3 sequence: CASSEGLRLHF. CDR3 nucleotide sequence: TGTGCCAGCAGTGAAGGGCTTCGCCTCCACTTT.

The V call is TRBV5-1, the J call TRBJ1-1, with no clear D. Looked up from germline, CDR1 is SGHRS and CDR2 is YFSETQ. The CDR3 length is 15 residues. Trimming left V 2 bases short and J 1 base short, with 12 bases between. The CDR3 sequence is CASSFGRSRNTEAFF. The DNA of the CDR3 is TGCGCCAGCAGCTTTGGCAGATCCCGGAACACTGAAGCTTTCTTT.

CDR3 nucleotide sequence: TGTGCCAGTAGTATAACGGGACATTGGGTCAATGAGCAGTTCTTC. Protein sequence: CASSITGHWVNEQFF. The rearrangement links TRBV19 to TRBJ2-1; tentative D call: TRBD1 (6 bases). V lost 2 bases, J lost 6 bases, and 14 bases lay in between. CDR1 and CDR2 (germline): LNHDA, SQIVND (reference sequence). The CDR3 consists of 15 residues.

This chain uses TRBV7-8 with TRBJ2-3, with 12 bases identical to TRBD2. This CDR3 has 19 amino acids. The V gene end was trimmed by 1 base and the J gene end by 2 bases; junction bases not matched to a gene: 10. The V gene's germline CDR1 is SGHVS and CDR2 FQNEAQ. CDR3 nucleotides: TGTGCCAGCAGCTTAGATCCCCCTCTAGCGGGGGGGAACACAGATACGCAGTATTTT. Residues: CASSLDPPLAGGNTDTQYF.

This clone appeared a single time. The V gene is TRBV7-2, the J gene TRBJ2-5; D might be TRBD2 (5 bases). CDR1 and CDR2 from the germline V gene are SGHTA and FQGNSA. V dropped 1 base and J dropped 6 bases, with 9 bases sitting between them. The CDR3 extends over 13 amino acids. This chain's CDR3 is CASSLVRVQTQYF. DNA for the CDR3: TGTGCCAGCAGCTTAGTGAGGGTCCAGACCCAGTACTTC.

V is TRBV11-2 and J is TRBJ2-7; 11 bases are a match to TRBD2. CDR3 length: 14 residues. V shed 5 bases and J 5 bases; nucleotides not matched to a gene: 5. CDR1 is SGHAT and CDR2 is FQNNGV in the germline V gene. DNA of the CDR3: TGTGCCAGCAGCGCAACTAGCGGGGGCCACGAGCAGTACTTC. Protein product: CASSATSGGHEQYF.

The chain links TRBV10-1 to TRBJ2-7; 9 positions match TRBD1. The CDR3 is 15 amino acids. The germline V gene has CDR1 WNHNN and CDR2 SYGVQD (reference sequence). Unmatched junction bases numbered 10, after V lost 3 bases and J lost 7 bases. The CDR3 is CASSETGTGRGEQYF. The CDR3, as DNA: TGCGCCAGCAGTGAAACCGGGACAGGGAGAGGAGAGCAGTACTTC.

The V call is TRBV6-6, the J call TRBJ1-5; D is unclear. The CDR3 covers 19 residues. Trimming took off 5 bases at V and 0 bases at J, with 23 bases between the two ends. Germline CDR1 is MNHNY and CDR2 is SVGAGI (reference sequence). The CDR3 sequence: CASSPSDPRRDYSNQPQHF. DNA of the CDR3: TGTGCCAGCAGTCCCTCGGACCCCAGGAGGGATTATAGCAATCAGCCCCAGCATTTT.

This clone has only one observation. The chain carries TRBV27 and TRBJ2-5; perhaps TRBD1 as D (6 bases). The CDR3 contains 18 residues. V was shortened by 5 bases and J by 2 bases, with 24 bases between the two germline ends. From germline, CDR1 is MNHEY and CDR2 SMNVEV (reference sequence). For the CDR3, the DNA is TGTGCCAGCAGTGATGACAGGAGGAGCCTTAGCTCGCAAGAGACCCAGTACTTC. Residues: CASSDDRRSLSSQETQYF.

V is TRBV20-1 and J is TRBJ1-2; 12 bases map to TRBD1. This CDR3 has 17 amino acids. J lost 3 bases, V lost 3 bases, and 11 bases had no gene match. The germline V gene encodes CDR1 DFQATT and CDR2 SNEGSKA (reference sequence). This chain's CDR3 is CSASSRDRGPPDYGYTF. The CDR3, as DNA: TGCAGTGCTAGTTCTCGGGACAGGGGGCCCCCTGACTATGGCTACACCTTC.

This clone was counted between two and nine times. The V and J genes are TRBV5-6 and TRBJ1-1, with 8 bases that match TRBD1. In germline, CDR1 is SGHDT, CDR2 YYEEEE. The length of the CDR3 is 13 residues. The ends lost 5 bases at V and 8 bases at J; junction bases unmatched: 8. CDR3 residues: CASRRTQGAEAFF. The DNA for the CDR3 is TGTGCCAGCAGGCGAACCCAGGGGGCAGAAGCTTTCTTT.

V usage is TRBV5-1 and J usage is TRBJ2-5, with 7 bases that match TRBD1. CDR1 is SGHRS, CDR2 YFSETQ, per germline. With V trimmed by 0 bases and J by 3 bases, 2 bases remained unmatched. The CDR3 runs 14 residues. The CDR3 sequence is CASSLGGTEETQYF. The CDR3 bases are TGCGCCAGCAGCTTGGGTGGGACAGAAGAGACCCAGTACTTC.